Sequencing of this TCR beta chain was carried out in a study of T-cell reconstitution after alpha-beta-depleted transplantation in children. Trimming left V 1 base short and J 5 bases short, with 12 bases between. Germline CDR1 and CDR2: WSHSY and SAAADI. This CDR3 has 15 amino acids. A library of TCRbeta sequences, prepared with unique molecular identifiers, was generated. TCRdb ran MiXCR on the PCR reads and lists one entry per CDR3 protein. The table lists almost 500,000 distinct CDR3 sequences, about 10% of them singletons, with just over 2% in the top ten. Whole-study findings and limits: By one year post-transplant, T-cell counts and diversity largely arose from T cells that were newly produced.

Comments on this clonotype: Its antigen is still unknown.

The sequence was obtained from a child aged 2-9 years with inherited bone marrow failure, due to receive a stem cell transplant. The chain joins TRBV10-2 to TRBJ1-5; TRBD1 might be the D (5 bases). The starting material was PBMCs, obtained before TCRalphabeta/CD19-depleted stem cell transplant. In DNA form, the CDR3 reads TGCGCCAGCAGTGAGTACTCGCCAGGGCATCAGCCCCAGCATTTT. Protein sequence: CASSEYSPGHQPQHF.